A single sample is the source of the 5 T cell receptor beta chains below, sequenced in a study of spatial heterogeneity in lung cancer (dated by TCRdb to about 2019). Library preparation employed 5' RACE. TCRdb names NextSeq 500 as the instrument used. In-frame beta chains were kept once TCRdb had trimmed the public reads at Q25 with fastp and called clones with MiXCR. Identical CDR3 protein sequences are pooled into one entry, listed with their most common genes and DNA. The sample table contains roughly 80,000 distinct CDR3 sequences; only one count was recorded for roughly 12% of them. Of the sample, around 4.3% is held by the ten largest clones. What this sample's time point label stands for: sample taken at primary tumor resection. Without any cell sorting, TCR sequencing was performed on whole RNA extracted either from tumor and nontumor lung tissue or from cryopreserved PBMC samples. Sample: PBMCs, taken at surgery. These receptors originate from a male donor with early-stage non-small cell lung cancer.

This clonotype turned up a few times. CDR3 bases: TGTGCCAGCAGTTGGACTAGCGGGAGTGGGGATACGCAGTATTTT. Residues: CASSWTSGSGDTQYF. This chain connects TRBV12-3 or TRBV12-4 to TRBJ2-3; TRBD2 matches 13 bases. V lost 4 bases, J lost 6 bases, and 4 bases stayed unmatched. The CDR3 is made up of 15 amino acids.

The chain is built from TRBV12-5 and TRBJ1-1; D is unclear. The CDR3 has 13 residues. Trimming cost V 5 bases and J 6 bases, with 13 bases left between them. CDR1 and CDR2 from the germline V gene are LGHNT and FRNRAP. This chain's CDR3 is CASGNTLDAEAFF. CDR3 sequence (DNA): TGTGCTAGTGGTAATACCTTGGACGCTGAAGCTTTCTTT. The variable domain in full, with the rest retrieved from reference TRBV12-5 and TRBJ1-1, is DARVTQTPRHKVTEMGQEVTMRCQPILGHNTVFWYRQTMMQGLELLAYFRNRAPLDDSGMPKDRFSAEMPDATLATLKIQPSEPRDSAVYFCASGNTLDAEAFFGQGTRLTVV.

This clonotype ranks as medium-sized (0.01 to 0.1%). This chain joins TRBV6-5 and TRBJ1-1, with a possible D match to TRBD1 (6 bases). CDR3 size: 14 residues. Trimming pared 4 bases from V and 4 bases from J, leaving 13 bases between. Germline V CDR1 and CDR2: MNHEY, SVGAGI. The CDR3 DNA reads as TGTGCCAGCAGTTTACACAGGGTGGCCACTGAAGCTTTCTTT. Protein product: CASSLHRVATEAFF.

This clonotype was observed a single time. CDR3 loop: CASSTDTDTQYF. The DNA of the CDR3 is TGTGCCAGCTCGACTGACACAGATACGCAGTATTTT. The V and J genes are TRBV2 and TRBJ2-3; D remains unclear. CDR3 size: 12 residues. Germline CDR1 reads SNHLY; CDR2 reads FYNNEI. Trimming took off 8 bases at V and 2 bases at J, with 8 bases between the two ends.

This clonotype was recorded many times. V gene TRBV5-1 combines with J gene TRBJ2-7, with unresolved D. The CDR3 has 14 amino acids. The germline gives CDR1 SGHRS, CDR2 YFSETQ. The ends were cut back, 4 bases at V and 2 bases at J, with 13 bases in the middle. The CDR3 is CASSVDLNTYEQYF. CDR3 coding DNA: TGCGCCAGCAGCGTGGACCTTAATACCTACGAGCAGTACTTC.